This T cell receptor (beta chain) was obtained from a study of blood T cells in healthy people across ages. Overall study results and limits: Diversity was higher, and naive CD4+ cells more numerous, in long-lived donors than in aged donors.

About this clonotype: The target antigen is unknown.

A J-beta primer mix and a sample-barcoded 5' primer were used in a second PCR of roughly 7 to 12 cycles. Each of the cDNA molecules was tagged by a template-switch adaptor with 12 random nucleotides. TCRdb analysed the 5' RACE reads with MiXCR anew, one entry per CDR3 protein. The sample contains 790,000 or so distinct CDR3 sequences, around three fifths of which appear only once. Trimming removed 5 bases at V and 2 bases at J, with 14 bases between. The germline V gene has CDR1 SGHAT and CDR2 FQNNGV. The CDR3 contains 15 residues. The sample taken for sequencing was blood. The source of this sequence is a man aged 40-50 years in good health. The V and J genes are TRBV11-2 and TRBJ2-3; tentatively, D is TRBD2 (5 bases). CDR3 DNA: TGTGCCAGCAGCCCCCTTGGCGGGTTCACAGATACGCAGTATTTT. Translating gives CASSPLGGFTDTQYF.